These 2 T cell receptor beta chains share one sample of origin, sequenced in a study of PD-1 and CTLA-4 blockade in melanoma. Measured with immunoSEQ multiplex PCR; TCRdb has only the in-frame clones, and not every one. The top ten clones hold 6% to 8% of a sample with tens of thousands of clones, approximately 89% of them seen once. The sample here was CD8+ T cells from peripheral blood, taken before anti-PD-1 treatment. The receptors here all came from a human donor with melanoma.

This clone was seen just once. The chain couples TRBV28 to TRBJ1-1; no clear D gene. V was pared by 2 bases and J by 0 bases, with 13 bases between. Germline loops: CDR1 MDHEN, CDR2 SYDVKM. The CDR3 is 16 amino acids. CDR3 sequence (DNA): TGTGCCAGCAGTTTACACCCTAGCCCAGTGAACACTGAAGCTTTCTTT. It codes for CASSLHPSPVNTEAFF.

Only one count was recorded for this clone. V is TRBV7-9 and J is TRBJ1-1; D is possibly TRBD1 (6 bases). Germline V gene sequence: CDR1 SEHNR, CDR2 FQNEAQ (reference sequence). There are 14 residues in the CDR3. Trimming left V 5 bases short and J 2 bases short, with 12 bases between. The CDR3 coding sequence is TGTGCCAGCAGCCAGGGACACATCAACACTGAAGCTTTCTTT. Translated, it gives CASSQGHINTEAFF.